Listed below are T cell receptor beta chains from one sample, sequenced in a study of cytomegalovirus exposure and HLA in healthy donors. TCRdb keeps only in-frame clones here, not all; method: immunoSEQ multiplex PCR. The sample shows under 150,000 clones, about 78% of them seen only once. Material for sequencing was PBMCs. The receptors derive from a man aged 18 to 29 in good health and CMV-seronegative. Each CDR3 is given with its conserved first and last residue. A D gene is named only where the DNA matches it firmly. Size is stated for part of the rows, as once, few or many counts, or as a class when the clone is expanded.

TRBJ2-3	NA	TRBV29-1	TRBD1	CSVGPGQGITDTQYF	TGCAGCGTTGGCCCGGGACAGGGTATCACAGATACGCAGTATTTT
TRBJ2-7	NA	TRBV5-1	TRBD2	CASSSLAGGEYEQYF	TGCGCCAGCAGCTCACTAGCGGGAGGAGAGTACGAGCAGTACTTC
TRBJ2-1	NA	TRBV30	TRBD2	CAWSTEASGRARQFF	TGTGCCTGGAGTACGGAGGCTAGCGGGAGGGCTCGGCAGTTCTTC
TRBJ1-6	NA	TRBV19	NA	CASSIRARGAGYNSPLHF	TGTGCCAGTAGTATTCGCGCTCGTGGGGCAGGGTATAATTCACCCCTCCACTTT
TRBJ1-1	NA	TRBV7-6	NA	CASSSRENTEAFF	TGTGCCAGCAGCTCCAGGGAGAACACTGAAGCTTTCTTT
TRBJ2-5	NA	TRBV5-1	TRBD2	CASSPGLAGPRQETQYF	TGCGCCAGCAGCCCGGGACTAGCGGGGCCAAGACAAGAGACCCAGTACTTC
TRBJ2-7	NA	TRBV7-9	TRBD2	CASSPGLAGGTYEQYF	TGTGCCAGCAGCCCCGGACTAGCGGGAGGGACCTACGAGCAGTACTTC
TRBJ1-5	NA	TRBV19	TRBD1	CASSQGAWDQPQHF	TGTGCCAGTAGTCAGGGGGCTTGGGATCAGCCCCAGCATTTT
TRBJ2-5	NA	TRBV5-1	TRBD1	CASSAGQGGKQETQYF	TGCGCCAGCAGCGCCGGACAGGGTGGGAAGCAAGAGACCCAGTACTTC
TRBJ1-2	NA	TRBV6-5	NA	CASSFSRNVGGGYTF	TGTGCCAGCAGTTTCTCCCGGAACGTAGGAGGTGGCTACACCTTC
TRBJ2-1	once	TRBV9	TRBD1	CASSATGVRNEQFF	TGTGCCAGCAGCGCCACAGGGGTACGGAATGAGCAGTTCTTC
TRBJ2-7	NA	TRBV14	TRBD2	CASSHGTSGSRYEQYF	TGTGCCAGCAGCCACGGGACTAGCGGGAGCCGCTACGAGCAGTACTTC
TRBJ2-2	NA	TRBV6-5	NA	CASKTRGFTGELFF	TGTGCCAGCAAAACCCGGGGGTTCACCGGGGAGCTGTTTTTT
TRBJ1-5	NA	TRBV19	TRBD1	CASSDGTVDNQPQHF	TGTGCCAGTAGTGACGGGACAGTCGACAATCAGCCCCAGCATTTT
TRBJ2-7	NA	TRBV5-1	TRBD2	CASSLASGGMDEQYF	TGCGCCAGCAGCTTGGCTAGCGGGGGCATGGACGAGCAGTACTTC
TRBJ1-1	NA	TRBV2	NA	CASRSDSFVNTEAFF	TGTGCCAGCAGATCGGACAGTTTCGTGAACACTGAAGCTTTCTTT
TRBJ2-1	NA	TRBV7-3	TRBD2	CASSLLAGGYNEQFF	TGTGCCAGCAGCCTACTAGCGGGAGGATACAATGAGCAGTTCTTC
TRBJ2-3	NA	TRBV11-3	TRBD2	CASSLGRGGPDTQYF	TGTGCCAGCAGCTTAGGGCGGGGGGGCCCAGATACGCAGTATTTT
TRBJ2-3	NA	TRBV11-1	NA	CASSTHRRGNTDTQYF	TGTGCCAGCAGTACCCATAGGCGGGGAAACACAGATACGCAGTATTTT
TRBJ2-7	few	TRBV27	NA	CASTSPRGEFPYEQYF	TGTGCCAGCACCTCACCCCGGGGTGAGTTTCCTTACGAGCAGTACTTC
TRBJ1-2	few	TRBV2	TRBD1	CARNEEGAYGYTF	TGTGCCAGAAATGAGGAGGGGGCCTATGGCTACACCTTC
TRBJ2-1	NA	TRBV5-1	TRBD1	CASGATGDWYNEQFF	TGCGCCAGCGGGGCGACAGGGGACTGGTACAATGAGCAGTTCTTC
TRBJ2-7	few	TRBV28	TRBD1	CAKHGQGRHEQYF	TGTGCCAAACACGGACAGGGAAGGCACGAGCAGTACTTC
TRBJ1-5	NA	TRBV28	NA	CASSLMRGRNQPQHF	TGTGCCAGCAGTTTAATGCGGGGACGAAATCAGCCCCAGCATTTT
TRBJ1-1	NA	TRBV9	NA	CASSVDQGSPEAFF	TGTGCCAGCAGCGTTGACCAGGGTAGCCCTGAAGCTTTCTTT
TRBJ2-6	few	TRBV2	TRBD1	CASRGQGPSSGANVLTF	TGTGCCAGCAGAGGACAGGGCCCTAGCTCTGGGGCCAACGTCCTGACTTTC
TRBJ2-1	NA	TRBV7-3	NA	CASSLNPVEGEQFF	TGTGCCAGCAGCTTAAACCCGGTGGAGGGTGAGCAGTTCTTC
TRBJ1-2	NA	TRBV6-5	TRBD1	CASSYSGSGGYGYTF	TGTGCCAGCAGTTACTCGGGTTCAGGGGGCTATGGCTACACCTTC
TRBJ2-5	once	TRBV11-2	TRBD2	CASSLGRGAMLYQETQYF	TGTGCCAGCAGCTTGGGGCGGGGGGCCATGTTGTACCAAGAGACCCAGTACTTC
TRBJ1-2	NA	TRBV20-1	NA	CSAEGYYGYTF	TGCAGTGCTGAGGGTTACTATGGCTACACCTTC
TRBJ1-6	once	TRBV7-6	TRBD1	CASSPGTGRSNSPLHF	TGTGCCAGCAGCCCCGGGACAGGGAGGAGTAATTCACCCCTCCACTTT
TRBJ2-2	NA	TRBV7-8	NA	CASSLAVAGGAGELFF	NA
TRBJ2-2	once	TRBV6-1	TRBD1	CASSLQGAPGELFF	TGTGCCAGCAGCCTACAGGGGGCGCCCGGGGAGCTGTTTTTT
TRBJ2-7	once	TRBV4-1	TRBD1	CASSQDPRQGAFVHEQYF	TGCGCCAGCAGCCAAGACCCGAGACAGGGGGCGTTTGTCCACGAGCAGTACTTC
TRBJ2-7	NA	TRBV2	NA	CASSDGRNGHYEQYF	TGTGCCAGCAGTGATGGCAGGAATGGACATTACGAGCAGTACTTC
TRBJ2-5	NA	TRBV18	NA	CASSPLVTSLETQYF	TGTGCCAGCTCACCACTCGTCACTAGTTTAGAGACCCAGTACTTC
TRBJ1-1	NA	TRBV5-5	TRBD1	CASSLRGQGNTEAFF	TGTGCCAGCAGCTTGCGGGGACAGGGGAACACTGAAGCTTTCTTT
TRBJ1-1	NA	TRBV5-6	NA	CASSPVGANTEAFF	TGTGCCAGCAGCCCCGTAGGGGCTAACACTGAAGCTTTCTTT
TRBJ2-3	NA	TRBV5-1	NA	CASTGRSNTDTQYF	TGCGCCAGCACTGGGAGATCAAACACAGATACGCAGTATTTT
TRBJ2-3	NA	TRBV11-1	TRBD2	CASSLRAGGYTDTQYF	TGTGCCAGCAGCTTAAGAGCGGGGGGGTACACAGATACGCAGTATTTT
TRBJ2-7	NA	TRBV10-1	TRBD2	CASSESGLAGEQYF	TGCGCCAGCAGTGAGTCGGGACTAGCGGGAGAGCAGTACTTC
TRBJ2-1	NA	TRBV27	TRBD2	CASSHPGTSSYNEQFF	TGTGCCAGCAGTCACCCCGGGACTAGCTCCTACAATGAGCAGTTCTTC
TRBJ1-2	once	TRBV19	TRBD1	CASNLDRAANYGYTF	TGTGCCAGTAACCTGGACAGGGCGGCTAACTATGGCTACACCTTC
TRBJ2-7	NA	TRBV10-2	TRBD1	CASSERSGQNSYEQYF	TGCGCCAGCAGTGAGAGGTCGGGACAGAACTCCTACGAGCAGTACTTC
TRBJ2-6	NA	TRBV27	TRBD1	CATHQGTGPSGANVLTF	TGTGCCACCCACCAAGGGACAGGTCCCTCTGGGGCCAACGTCCTGACTTTC